This entry lists 29 T cell receptor beta chains sequenced from one sample in a study of early T cells in non-severe SARS-CoV-2 infection. Each CDR3 protein gets one entry after TCRdb re-called the 5' RACE reads with MiXCR. The table includes over 100,000 distinct CDR3 sequences, over 10% detected once. Sequenced: whole blood. These receptor sequences come from an adult who was a healthcare worker with PCR-confirmed SARS-CoV-2 infection or an uninfected control (not recorded which).

There are many counts of this clonotype. V and J are TRBV6-1 and TRBJ1-6; 9 bases match TRBD1. Germline-derived CDR1 and CDR2 are MNHNS and SASEGT. After removal of 6 bases from V and 10 bases from J, the junction contained 7 bases not matched to a gene. The CDR3 is made up of 14 amino acids. CDR3 amino acids: CASRVDRGDSPLHF. The DNA for the CDR3 is TGTGCCAGCAGAGTCGACAGGGGGGACTCACCCCTCCACTTT.

This clonotype has ten or more counts. The rearrangement uses TRBV12-3 or TRBV12-4 and TRBJ1-1, with a tentative D call TRBD1 (6 bases). This CDR3 region has 12 residues. The germline V and J ends were trimmed by 4 bases and 8 bases, with 11 bases remaining between them. The CDR3 here is CASSSGGQEAFF. In DNA, the CDR3 is TGTGCCAGCAGTTCCGGGGGCCAAGAAGCTTTCTTT.

The CDR3 loop reads CASSVSTEQFF. The DNA for the CDR3 is TGCGCCAGCAGCGTCTCGACTGAGCAGTTCTTC. This sequence joins TRBV4-1 and TRBJ2-1; D gene uncertain. This CDR3 is 11 amino acids long. Trimming took off 5 bases at V and 9 bases at J, with 8 bases between the two ends. Germline CDR1 MGHRA, CDR2 YSYEKL.

V usage is TRBV7-9 and J usage is TRBJ2-3; weak D call: TRBD2 (5 bases). Germline CDR1 SEHNR, CDR2 FQNEAQ (reference sequence). This CDR3 region has 16 residues. V lost 1 base and J 1 base, leaving 12 bases between the germline ends. Written as DNA, the CDR3 is TGTGCCAGCAGCTTAGGCGTGGGAGTCGGCACAGATACGCAGTATTTT. Translating gives CASSLGVGVGTDTQYF.

The chain combines TRBV20-1 with TRBJ2-3, with D possibly being TRBD1 or TRBD2 (5 bases each). With 4 bases removed from V and 6 bases from J, the gap between germline ends came to 20 bases. From germline, CDR1 is DFQATT and CDR2 SNEGSKA (reference sequence). This CDR3 region has 15 residues. The CDR3 here is CSATMHGTDADTQYF. CDR3 in DNA: TGCAGTGCTACGATGCACGGGACGGATGCTGATACGCAGTATTTT.

This clonotype was found many times. The gene calls are TRBV7-2 and TRBJ1-2, with no clear D. This CDR3 is built from 14 residues. CDR1 SGHTA and CDR2 FQGNSA come from the germline V gene. V was cut by 5 bases and J by 0 bases, with 10 bases left in between. CDR3 sequence reads: CASSPPTANYGYTF. CDR3 sequence (DNA): TGTGCCAGCAGCCCTCCAACCGCTAACTATGGCTACACCTTC. The whole variable domain, remainder taken from reference TRBV7-2 and TRBJ1-2, is GAGVSQSPSNKVTEKGKDVELRCDPISGHTALYWYRQSLGQGLEFLIYFQGNSAPDKSGLPSDRFSAERTGGSVSTLTIQRTQQEDSAVYLCASSPPTANYGYTFGSGTRLTVV.

This clonotype came up many times. V and J are TRBV7-6 and TRBJ2-7, with TRBD1 matching over 7 bases. Trimming at V came to 4 bases and at J to 4 bases, leaving 10 bases not matched to a gene. This CDR3 is built from 15 residues. The germline gives CDR1 SGHVS, CDR2 FNYEAQ. CDR3 sequence (DNA): TGTGCCAGCAGCTCCCGCCCGGGACAGCCATACGAGCAGTACTTC. It encodes CASSSRPGQPYEQYF.

At least ten counts were recorded for this clonotype. The rearrangement uses TRBV11-2 and TRBJ2-5; 12 nucleotides line up with TRBD2. The CDR3 has 17 residues. Germline CDR1 SGHAT, CDR2 FQNNGV. After removal of 2 bases from V and 2 bases from J, the junction contained 6 bases not matched to a gene. The CDR3 here is CASSLFRTSGTQETQYF. The DNA for the CDR3 is TGTGCCAGCAGCTTATTCCGGACTAGCGGGACGCAAGAGACCCAGTACTTC.

This clonotype was counted a few times. This chain links TRBV28 with TRBJ2-7; 8 nucleotides agree with TRBD1. V trimming: 2 bases; J trimming: 1 base; junction bases outside the gene matches: 7. From germline, CDR1 is MDHEN and CDR2 SYDVKM. There are 16 residues in the CDR3. The CDR3 is CASSLTQGAGSYEQYF. CDR3 sequence (DNA): TGTGCCAGCAGTTTAACCCAGGGGGCGGGTTCCTACGAGCAGTACTTC.

The sample holds many counts of this clonotype. The chain has TRBV28 and TRBJ2-7; 8 bases are a match to TRBD2. V dropped 2 bases and J dropped 0; count of bases not matched to a gene: 9. The germline CDR1 and CDR2 sequences are MDHEN and SYDVKM. The CDR3 sequence is 17 residues long. The CDR3 is CASSLPVAGSLSYEQYF. CDR3 DNA sequence: TGTGCCAGCAGTTTACCGGTAGCGGGAAGCCTCTCCTACGAGCAGTACTTC.

The table lists this clonotype with many counts. The rearrangement links TRBV11-2 to TRBJ1-4; no clear D gene. The V and J ends lost 0 bases and 5 bases respectively, with 7 bases between them. The CDR3 has 14 amino acids. Per the germline V gene, CDR1 is SGHAT and CDR2 is FQNNGV. The CDR3 DNA follows: TGTGCCAGCAGCTTAGACAGGACCAATGAAAAACTGTTTTTT. Protein sequence: CASSLDRTNEKLFF.

The sample holds a few counts of this clonotype. The V and J genes are TRBV7-2 and TRBJ2-3; D uncertain. The CDR3 loop spans 13 amino acids. Germline CDR1 is SGHTA and CDR2 is FQGNSA. The V and J ends lost 5 bases and 2 bases respectively, with 8 bases between them. CDR3 nucleotide sequence: TGTGCCAGCAGCCCGACATTCACAGATACGCAGTATTTT. It encodes CASSPTFTDTQYF.

This clonotype was observed many times. The V and J genes are TRBV30 and TRBJ1-1; D gene ambiguous. Trimming took off 7 bases at V and 7 bases at J, with 16 bases between the two ends. CDR1 is GTSNPN, CDR2 SVGIG, per germline (reference sequence). The CDR3 totals 12 residues. The CDR3 DNA follows: TGTGCCTTTATACCGGGTGTAGTTGAAGCTTTCTTT. This gives the protein CAFIPGVVEAFF. Supplemented by reference TRBV30 and TRBJ1-1, the full variable domain reads SQTIHQWPATLVQPVGSPLSLECTVEGTSNPNLYWYRQAAGRGLQLLFYSVGIGQISSEVPQNLSASRPQDRQFILSSKKLLLSDSGFYLCAFIPGVVEAFFGQGTRLTVV.

This clonotype was counted many times. The CDR3: CSARESLGSQNTEAFF. DNA for the CDR3: TGCAGTGCTAGAGAATCATTGGGTTCACAGAACACTGAAGCTTTCTTT. The gene calls are TRBV20-1 and TRBJ1-1; unclear D gene. The CDR3 runs to 16 residues. Trimming left V 0 bases short and J 1 base short, with 15 bases between. Germline V gives CDR1 DFQATT, CDR2 SNEGSKA (reference sequence).

The genes are TRBV28 and TRBJ2-5; D is perhaps TRBD2 (6 bases). The CDR3 extends over 12 amino acids. Germline-derived CDR1 and CDR2 are MDHEN and SYDVKM. V was clipped by 11 bases and J by 5 bases, with 15 bases between them. CDR3 amino acids: CASEGGSETQYF. CDR3 nucleotides: TGTGCCTCGGAGGGAGGTTCGGAGACCCAGTACTTC.

The chain carries TRBV9 and TRBJ2-3; 8 bases are a match to TRBD2. There are 16 residues in the CDR3. The J segment lost 4 bases and the V segment lost 0 bases, leaving 7 bases of the junction unmatched. In germline, CDR1 is SGDLS, CDR2 YYNGEE. The CDR3 coding sequence is TGTGCCAGCAGCGTAGGTAGCGGGATGGAATCAGATACGCAGTATTTT. Its translation is CASSVGSGMESDTQYF. The full variable domain, rest sourced from reference TRBV9 and TRBJ2-3, is DSGVTQTPKHLITATGQRVTLRCSPRSGDLSVYWYQQSLDQGLQFLIQYYNGEERAKGNILERFSAQQFPDLHSELNLSSLELGDSALYFCASSVGSGMESDTQYFGPGTRLTVL.

This clonotype was seen at least ten times. This chain connects TRBV7-8 to TRBJ2-7; 10 bases are a match to TRBD2. The J segment lost 1 base and the V segment lost 0 bases, leaving 0 bases of the junction unmatched. From germline, CDR1 is SGHVS and CDR2 FQNEAQ. CDR3 size: 15 residues. The CDR3 sequence: CASSLASGRSYEQYF. The DNA of the CDR3 is TGTGCCAGCAGCTTAGCTAGCGGGAGGTCCTACGAGCAGTACTTC. The complete variable domain, with remaining parts taken from reference TRBV7-8 and TRBJ2-7, reads GAGVSQSPRYKVAKRGQDVALRCDPISGHVSLFWYQQALGQGPEFLTYFQNEAQLDKSGLPSDRFFAERPEGSVSTLKIQRTQQEDSAVYLCASSLASGRSYEQYFGPGTRLTVT.

There are a few counts of this clonotype. The chain recombines TRBV5-5 with TRBJ2-5; D is uncertain. The V end lost 0 bases, the J end lost 4 bases, and 7 bases lay between the germline ends. The CDR3 length is 13 residues. Germline V gives CDR1 SGHKS, CDR2 YYEKEE (reference sequence). The CDR3 DNA is TGTGCCAGCAGCTTGGTTCACGGAGAGACCCAGTACTTC. Encoded protein: CASSLVHGETQYF.

This clonotype was observed a handful of times. The rearrangement links TRBV12-3 or TRBV12-4 to TRBJ2-2; 12 nucleotides line up with TRBD2. CDR3 size: 17 residues. V shed 6 bases and J 6 bases; nucleotides not matched to a gene: 11. The CDR3 DNA reads TGTGCCAGCAGGCAGGGACTAGCGGGCTTCGGGGCCGGGGAGCTGTTTTTT. This sequence encodes CASRQGLAGFGAGELFF.

The chain links TRBV4-3 to TRBJ1-2; D ambiguous. V was cut by 1 base and J by 7 bases, with 16 bases left in between. Germline assignment: CDR1 LGHNA and CDR2 YSLEER. This CDR3 is built from 15 residues. CDR3 amino acids: CASSQVLEGWGGYTF. CDR3 bases: TGCGCCAGCAGCCAAGTTCTGGAGGGATGGGGTGGCTACACCTTC.

This clonotype was seen only a few times. The V call is TRBV20-1, the J call TRBJ2-1; D perhaps matches TRBD2 (6 bases). V was shortened by 4 bases and J by 4 bases, with 14 bases between the two germline ends. The CDR3 totals 14 residues. The germline V gene has CDR1 DFQATT and CDR2 SNEGSKA (reference sequence). The chain's CDR3 is CSATGGTYYNEQFF. For the CDR3, the DNA is TGCAGTGCTACTGGCGGGACTTATTACAATGAGCAGTTCTTC.

This clonotype was seen at least ten times. This chain uses TRBV6-1 with TRBJ1-1; TRBD1 matches 11 bases. Germline trimming cut 8 bases from V and 0 bases from J; bases unmatched to any gene: 5. Germline CDR1 MNHNS, CDR2 SASEGT. The CDR3 sequence is 15 residues long. The CDR3: CASARDRGMNTEAFF. The CDR3, as DNA: TGTGCCAGCGCTCGGGACAGGGGGATGAACACTGAAGCTTTCTTT.

This clonotype showed up many times. The chain has TRBV15 and TRBJ2-3, with D unresolved. The germline V gene encodes CDR1 LNHNV and CDR2 YYDKDF (reference sequence). This CDR3 has 14 amino acids. Trimming took 0 bases from V and 2 from J, leaving 6 bases between them. CDR3 DNA: TGTGCCACCAGCAGAGATCGAGCCACAGATACGCAGTATTTT. This gives the protein CATSRDRATDTQYF.

The chain is built from TRBV2 and TRBJ2-7; a weak D match, TRBD2 (5 bases). CDR1 and CDR2 (germline): SNHLY, FYNNEI. Trimming stripped 10 bases from V and 4 bases from J, with 23 bases between. The CDR3 totals 15 residues. The CDR3 DNA is TGTGCCACCGGACCGCTTAGTCCCCGAGGGTACGAGCAGTACTTC. Translating gives CATGPLSPRGYEQYF.

The chain employs TRBV9 and TRBJ1-1; no definite D call. The CDR3 consists of 13 residues. V was pared by 0 bases and J by 1 base, with 4 bases between. Germline V CDR1 and CDR2: SGDLS, YYNGEE. The CDR3 sequence is CASSVEENTEAFF. In nucleotides, the CDR3 is TGTGCCAGCAGCGTAGAGGAGAACACTGAAGCTTTCTTT.

This clonotype was recorded once. A much larger clone lies a single base off, so this may be a read error. The V and J genes are TRBV7-2 and TRBJ2-1, with unresolved D. Per the germline V gene, CDR1 is SGHTA and CDR2 is FQGNSA. CDR3 length equals 15 residues. The CDR3: CASNLRFQVHNEQFF. CDR3 DNA: TGTGCCAGCAACTTAAGGTTCCAGGTGCACAATGAGCAGTTCTTC.

This chain connects TRBV28 to TRBJ1-1, with D tentatively TRBD1 (5 bases). V shed 11 bases and J shed 1 base, with 14 bases lying between them. Germline V gene sequence: CDR1 MDHEN, CDR2 SYDVKM. CDR3 length: 13 amino acids. The CDR3 coding sequence is TGTGCCGGGACTTCAACAGCGAACACTGAAGCTTTCTTT. Amino acid sequence: CAGTSTANTEAFF.

The chain links TRBV5-1 to TRBJ2-3; D is ambiguous. Deletions cut 0 bases from V and 0 bases from J, with 17 bases between. This CDR3 spans 18 amino acids. Per germline, CDR1 SGHRS and CDR2 YFSETQ. CDR3 region: CASSLAWAPEASTDTQYF. Here the CDR3 DNA reads TGCGCCAGCAGCTTGGCCTGGGCCCCTGAGGCGAGCACAGATACGCAGTATTTT.

V and J are TRBV28 and TRBJ1-2; 9 positions match TRBD1. Germline CDR1 and CDR2: MDHEN and SYDVKM. This CDR3 comprises 14 residues. With V trimmed by 5 bases and J by 8 bases, 9 bases remained unmatched. CDR3 region: CASSPQTGGGGYTF. The CDR3 DNA reads TGTGCCAGCAGTCCCCAGACAGGGGGAGGAGGCTACACCTTC.